These 10 T cell receptor beta chains came from one sample sequenced in a study of tissue T cells after allogeneic stem cell transplantation. Libraries were prepared by immunoSEQ multiplex PCR; TCRdb keeps only in-frame clonotypes and omits some of them. This table holds some 47,000 clones, about three quarters found once. Sequences were obtained from sorted cells pooled from one or two spleens. The receptor source for this set is a pool of C57BL/6 mice in good health.

A remark on this clone: Mouse gene names apply. The CDR3 extends 1 residue past the end of the read, so its final part is completed from the germline J gene. The V and J genes are TRBV31 and TRBJ2-5; the match to TRBD2 covers 9 bases. Germline V gene sequence: CDR1 GKSSPN, CDR2 SITVG. J was trimmed by 1 base and V by 3 bases; bases with no gene match: 5. This CDR3 has 15 amino acids. This chain's CDR3 is CAWRLDWGYQDTQYF. The part of the CDR3 DNA that was read is TGTGCCTGGAGGCTGGACTGGGGATACCAAGACACCCAGTAC. Based on the CDR3 plus reference TRBV31 and TRBJ2-5, the full variable domain is AQTIHQWPVAEIKAVGSPLSLGCTIKGKSSPNLYWYWQATGGTLQQLFYSITVGQVESVVQLNLSASRPKDDQFILSTEKLLLSHSGFYLCAWRLDWGYQDTQYFGPGTRLLVL.

This clone was observed a few times. Genes here carry mouse names. The CDR3 end lies 1 residue beyond the end of the read and is filled in from the germline J gene. The V and J genes are TRBV5 and TRBJ1-4; D uncertain. V was pared by 0 bases and J by 0 bases, with 8 bases between. Germline V CDR1 and CDR2: LGHNA, YNLKQL (reference sequence). The CDR3 is 16 residues long. The CDR3 DNA, read in part, is TGTGCCAGCAGCCAAGAAGGTAGGATTTCCAACGAAAGATTATTT. It translates to CASSQEGRISNERLF. In full, the CDR3 is CASSQEGRISNERLFF.

Concerning this clone: Mouse gene names apply. The sequenced fragment ends 1 residue before the CDR3 boundary, so the rest is inferred from the germline J gene. V is TRBV26 and J is TRBJ1-2; D not resolved. CDR1 KGHPV and CDR2 FQNQEV come from the germline V gene (reference sequence). CDR3 length equals 12 residues. V shed 6 bases and J shed 0 bases, with 5 bases lying between them. CDR3 residues: CASRTSNSDYTF. The sequenced CDR3 bases are TGTGCCAGCAGGACATCAAACTCCGACTACACC.

Notes on this clone: Gene names denote mouse genes. The read ends 1 residue shy of where the CDR3 ends; the end is completed using the germline J gene. V is TRBV13-2 and J is TRBJ1-4; 7 bases are shared with TRBD1. Germline trimming cut 5 bases from V and 2 bases from J; bases unmatched to any gene: 0. Looked up from germline, CDR1 is NNHNN and CDR2 is SYGAGS (reference sequence). The CDR3 is 13 residues long. The CDR3: CASGQGSNERLFF. The sequenced part of the CDR3 DNA is TGTGCCAGCGGACAGGGGTCCAACGAAAGATTATTT.

Concerning this clone: Germline and genes: mouse. The read ends 1 residue shy of where the CDR3 ends; the end is completed using the germline J gene. The chain employs TRBV20 and TRBJ2-4; TRBD1 or TRBD2 may be the D gene (6 bases each). V gave up 6 bases and J gave up 0 bases, with 10 bases separating them. This CDR3 spans 13 amino acids. Germline CDR1 reads GFQATS; CDR2 reads STVNSAI. Incomplete CDR3 DNA: TGTGGTGCCCTAGGGGGGAGTCAAAACACCTTGTAC. It codes for CGALGGSQNTLY. The full CDR3 reads CGALGGSQNTLYF. Together with reference TRBV20 and TRBJ2-4, the CDR3 gives the full variable domain: GALVYQYPRRTICKSGTSMRMECQAVGFQATSVAWYRQSPQKTFELIALSTVNSAIKYEQNFTQEKFPISHPNLSFSSMTVLNAYLEDRGLYLCGALGGSQNTLYFGAGTRLSVL.

A note on this clone: Gene names are the mouse ones. The observed sequence ends 1 residue before the CDR3 terminus, with the missing tail filled in from the germline J gene. The chain has TRBV31 and TRBJ2-7; TRBD2 aligns across 9 bases. V shed 4 bases, J shed 4 bases, and the junction held 2 bases outside the gene matches. The CDR3 runs to 12 residues. Germline V gives CDR1 GKSSPN, CDR2 SITVG. The sequenced part of the CDR3 DNA is TGTGCCTGGATCTGGGGGGGGTATGAACAGTAC. The encoded protein is CAWIWGGYEQY. Given in full, the CDR3 is CAWIWGGYEQYF.

A note on this clone: Mouse names are used for the genes. The read comes to an end 1 residue before the CDR3 does, leaving the germline J gene to fill in the end. This chain uses TRBV12-2 with TRBJ1-1; unclear D gene. CDR3 length: 13 residues. The germline gives CDR1 SGHLS, CDR2 HYDKME. Trimming shortened V by 0 bases and J by 0 bases, and 4 bases separated the two germline ends. CDR3 loop: CASSLTANTEVFF. Partial CDR3 DNA: TGTGCCAGCTCTCTCACAGCAAACACAGAAGTCTTC.

Regarding this clone: Gene names and germline refer to mouse. With the read ending 1 residue before the CDR3 end, the germline J gene is used to fill in that end. The chain has TRBV12-1 and TRBJ1-4, with D perhaps TRBD1 (6 bases). Trimming removed 2 bases at V and 0 bases at J, with 6 bases between. Germline V lookup: CDR1 SGHSN, CDR2 HYEKVE. This CDR3 comprises 14 residues. The covered CDR3 bases are TGTGCCAGCTCTCAGGGGGTTTCCAACGAAAGATTATTT. Translation gives CASSQGVSNERLF. Given in full, the CDR3 is CASSQGVSNERLFF.

In the case of this clone: Genes here carry mouse names. The read finishes 1 residue shy of the CDR3 end, and the germline J gene is used to complete it. This chain uses TRBV13-1 with TRBJ2-5; 11 nucleotides line up with TRBD2. This CDR3 has 15 amino acids. The V gene's germline CDR1 is NSHNY and CDR2 SYGAGN. With V trimmed by 3 bases and J by 2 bases, 2 bases remained unmatched. The part of the CDR3 DNA that was read is TGTGCCAGCAGTGGGACTGGGGGGTCCCAAGACACCCAGTAC. It yields the protein CASSGTGGSQDTQY. In full, the CDR3 is CASSGTGGSQDTQYF.

Note on this clone: The gene names here belong to mouse. CDR3 DNA, as far as it was read: TGTGCAAGCAGCCCTACCTTTAACCAAGACACCCAGTAC. This sequence encodes CASSPTFNQDTQY. The whole CDR3 protein reads CASSPTFNQDTQYF. This chain links TRBV16 with TRBJ2-5; no clear D. The read ends 1 residue early relative to the CDR3; the germline J gene fills the gap. In germline, CDR1 is SGHSA, CDR2 FRNQAP. This CDR3 has 14 amino acids. Between the trimmed V and J ends, which lost 5 bases and 0 bases, there was a span of 9 bases. Full variable domain (remainder filled in from reference TRBV16 and TRBJ2-5): NAGVIQTPRHKVTGKGQEATLWCEPISGHSAVFWYRQTIVQGLEFLTYFRNQAPIDDSGMPKERFSAQMPNQSHSTLKIQSTQPQDSAVYLCASSPTFNQDTQYFGPGTRLLVL.